The present T cell receptor beta chain was sequenced within a study of cytomegalovirus exposure and HLA in healthy donors. Study findings and constraints: Some V segments could not be told apart, so they were left out, TRBV6-2 and TRBV6-3 among them. The likely origin of a cluster of highly shared sequence variants was a sequencing artifact.

PCR employed 60 Vbeta and 13 Jbeta primers. Repertoires were generated with immunoSEQ multiplex PCR, while TCRdb's copy carries only in-frame clones and drops some. Here the sample spans 130,000 to 150,000 clones, approximately 83% being singletons. The V gene lost 3 bases and the J gene lost 9 bases, with 20 bases spanning the gap. The CDR3 length is 14 residues. The germline gives CDR1 SQVTM, CDR2 ANQGSEA. A word on this clone: The target antigen is unknown.

The sequencing sample was made of PBMCs. J is TRBJ1-1 and V is TRBV29-1; D might be TRBD1 (5 bases). The clonotype originates from a man aged 40-50 years in good health and CMV-seropositive. The CDR3 here is CSVDQQARHGQAFF. The CDR3 region has the DNA TGCAGCGTTGACCAACAGGCTCGCCATGGGCAAGCTTTCTTT.